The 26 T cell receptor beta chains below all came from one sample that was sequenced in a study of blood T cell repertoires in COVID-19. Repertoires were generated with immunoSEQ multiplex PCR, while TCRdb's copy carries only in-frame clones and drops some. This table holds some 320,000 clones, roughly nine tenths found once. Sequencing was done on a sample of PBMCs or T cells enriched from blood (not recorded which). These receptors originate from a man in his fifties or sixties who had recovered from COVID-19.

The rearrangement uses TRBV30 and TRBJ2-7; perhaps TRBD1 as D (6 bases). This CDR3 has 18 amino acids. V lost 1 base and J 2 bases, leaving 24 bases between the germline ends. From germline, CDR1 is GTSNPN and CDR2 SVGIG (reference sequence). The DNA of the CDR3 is TGTGCCTGGAGTGCGTTCCTCCCCCGACAGGATTCCCCCTACGAGCAGTACTTC. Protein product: CAWSAFLPRQDSPYEQYF.

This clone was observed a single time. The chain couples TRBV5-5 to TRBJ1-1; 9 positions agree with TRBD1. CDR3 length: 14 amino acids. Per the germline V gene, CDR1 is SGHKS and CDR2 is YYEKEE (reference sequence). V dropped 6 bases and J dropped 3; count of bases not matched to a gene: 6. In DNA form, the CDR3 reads TGTGCCAGCACCCTCCGGGACAGGGACACTGAAGCTTTCTTT. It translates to CASTLRDRDTEAFF.

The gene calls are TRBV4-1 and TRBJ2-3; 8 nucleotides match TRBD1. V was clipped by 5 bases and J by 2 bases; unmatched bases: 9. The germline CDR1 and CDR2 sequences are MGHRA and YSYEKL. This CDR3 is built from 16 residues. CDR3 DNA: TGCGCCAGCAGCTTTAACCGGGACAGGAACACAGATACGCAGTATTTT. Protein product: CASSFNRDRNTDTQYF.

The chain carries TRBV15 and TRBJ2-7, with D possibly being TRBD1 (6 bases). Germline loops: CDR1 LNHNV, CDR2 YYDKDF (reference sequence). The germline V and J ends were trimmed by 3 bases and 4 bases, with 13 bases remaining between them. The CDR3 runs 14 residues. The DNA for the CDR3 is TGTGCCACCAGCAGTCCGGGACAAATATACGAGCAGTACTTC. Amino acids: CATSSPGQIYEQYF.

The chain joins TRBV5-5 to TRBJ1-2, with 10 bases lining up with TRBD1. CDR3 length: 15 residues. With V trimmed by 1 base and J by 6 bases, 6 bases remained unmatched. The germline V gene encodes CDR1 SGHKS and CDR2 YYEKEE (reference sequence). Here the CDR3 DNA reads TGTGCCAGCAGCTTGCTCGGACAGGGGGTCGATGGCTACACCTTC. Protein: CASSLLGQGVDGYTF.

CDR3 loop: CASSQSGSGNTDTQYF. CDR3 DNA sequence: TGCGCCAGCAGCCAAAGCGGGTCAGGTAACACAGATACGCAGTATTTT. The chain employs TRBV5-1 and TRBJ2-3, with a tentative D call TRBD2 (6 bases). The V end lost 4 bases, the J end lost 2 bases, and 17 bases lay between the germline ends. The CDR3 totals 16 residues. Looked up from germline, CDR1 is SGHRS and CDR2 is YFSETQ.

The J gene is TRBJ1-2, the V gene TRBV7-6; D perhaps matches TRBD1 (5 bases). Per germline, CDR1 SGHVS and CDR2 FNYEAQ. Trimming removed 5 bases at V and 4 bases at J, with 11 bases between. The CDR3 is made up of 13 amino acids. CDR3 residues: CASSPDIVYGYTF. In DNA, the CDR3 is TGTGCCAGCAGCCCGGACATCGTCTATGGCTACACCTTC.

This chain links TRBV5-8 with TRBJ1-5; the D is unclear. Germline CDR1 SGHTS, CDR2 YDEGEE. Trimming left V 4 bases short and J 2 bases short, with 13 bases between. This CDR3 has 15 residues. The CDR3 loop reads CASSREVRGNQPQHF. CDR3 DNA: TGTGCCAGCAGCCGGGAGGTCCGGGGCAATCAGCCCCAGCATTTT.

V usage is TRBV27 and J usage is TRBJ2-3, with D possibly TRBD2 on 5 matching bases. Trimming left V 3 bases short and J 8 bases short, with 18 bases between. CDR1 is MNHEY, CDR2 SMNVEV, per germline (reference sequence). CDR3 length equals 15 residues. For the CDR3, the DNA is TGTGCCAGCAGTTTCCCGAGACTATCGGTCGGTACGCAGTATTTT. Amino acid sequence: CASSFPRLSVGTQYF.

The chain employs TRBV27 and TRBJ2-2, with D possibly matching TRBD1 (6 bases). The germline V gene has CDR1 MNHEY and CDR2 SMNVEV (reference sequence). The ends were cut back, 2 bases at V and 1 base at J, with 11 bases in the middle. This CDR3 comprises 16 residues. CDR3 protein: CASSLNRALNTGELFF. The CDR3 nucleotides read TGTGCCAGCAGTTTAAACAGGGCGTTGAACACCGGGGAGCTGTTTTTT.

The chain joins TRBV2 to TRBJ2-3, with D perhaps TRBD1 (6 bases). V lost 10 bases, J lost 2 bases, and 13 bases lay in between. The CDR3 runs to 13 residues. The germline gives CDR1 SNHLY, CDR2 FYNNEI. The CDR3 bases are TGTGCCACTTTGACAGGTCCCACAGATACGCAGTATTTT. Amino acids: CATLTGPTDTQYF.

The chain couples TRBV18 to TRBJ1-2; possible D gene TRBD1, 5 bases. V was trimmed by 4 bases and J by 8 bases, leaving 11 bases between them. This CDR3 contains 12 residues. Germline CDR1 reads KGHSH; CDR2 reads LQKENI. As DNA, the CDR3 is TGTGCCAGCTCACTACAGGACGCCGGCTACACCTTC. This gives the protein CASSLQDAGYTF. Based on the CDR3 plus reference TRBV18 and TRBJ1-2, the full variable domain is NAGVMQNPRHLVRRRGQEARLRCSPMKGHSHVYWYRQLPEEGLKFMVYLQKENIIDESGMPKERFSAEFPKEGPSILRIQQVVRGDSAAYFCASSLQDAGYTFGSGTRLTVV.

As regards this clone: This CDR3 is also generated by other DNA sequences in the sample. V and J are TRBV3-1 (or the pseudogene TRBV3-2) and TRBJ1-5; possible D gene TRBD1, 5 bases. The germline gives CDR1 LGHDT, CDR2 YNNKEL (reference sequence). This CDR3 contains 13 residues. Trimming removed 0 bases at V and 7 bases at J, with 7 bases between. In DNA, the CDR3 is TGTGCCAGCAGCCAAGACAGGGCCCAGCCCCAGCATTTT. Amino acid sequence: CASSQDRAQPQHF.

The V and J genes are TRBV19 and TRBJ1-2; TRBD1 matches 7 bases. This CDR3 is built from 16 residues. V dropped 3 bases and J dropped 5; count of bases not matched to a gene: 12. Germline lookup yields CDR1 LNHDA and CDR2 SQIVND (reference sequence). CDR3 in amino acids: CASSMGHSTGKYGYTF. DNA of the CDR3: TGTGCCAGTAGTATGGGGCACTCGACAGGGAAGTATGGCTACACCTTC.

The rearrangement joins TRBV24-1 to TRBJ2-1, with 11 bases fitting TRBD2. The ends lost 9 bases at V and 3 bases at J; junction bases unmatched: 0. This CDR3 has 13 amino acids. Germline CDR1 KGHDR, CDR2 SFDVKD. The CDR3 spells CATGTSGYNEQFF. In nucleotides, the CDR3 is TGTGCCACCGGGACTAGCGGCTACAATGAGCAGTTCTTC.

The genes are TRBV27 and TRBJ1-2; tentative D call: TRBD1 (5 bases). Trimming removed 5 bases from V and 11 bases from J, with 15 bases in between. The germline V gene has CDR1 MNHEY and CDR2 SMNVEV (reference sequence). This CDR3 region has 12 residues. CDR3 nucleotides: TGTGCCAGCAGTCGTAGCCGGGACTCGTACACCTTC. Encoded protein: CASSRSRDSYTF.

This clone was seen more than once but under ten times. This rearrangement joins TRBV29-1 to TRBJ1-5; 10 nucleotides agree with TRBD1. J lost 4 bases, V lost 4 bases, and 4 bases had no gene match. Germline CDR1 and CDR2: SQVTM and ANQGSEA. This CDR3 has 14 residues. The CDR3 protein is CSVAGTGVNQPQHF. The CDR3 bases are TGCAGCGTTGCCGGGACAGGGGTTAATCAGCCCCAGCATTTT.

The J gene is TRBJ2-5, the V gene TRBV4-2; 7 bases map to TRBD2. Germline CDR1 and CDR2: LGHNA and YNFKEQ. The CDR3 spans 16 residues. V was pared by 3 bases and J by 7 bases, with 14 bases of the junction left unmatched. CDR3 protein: CASSHPSGDLEGTQYF. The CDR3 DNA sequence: TGTGCCAGCAGCCACCCGAGCGGGGACTTGGAGGGGACCCAGTACTTC.

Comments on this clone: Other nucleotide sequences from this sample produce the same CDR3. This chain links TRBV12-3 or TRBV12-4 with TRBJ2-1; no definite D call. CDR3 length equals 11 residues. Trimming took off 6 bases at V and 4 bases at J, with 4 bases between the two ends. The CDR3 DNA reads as TGTGCCAGCAGCCTTTACAATGAGCAGTTCTTC. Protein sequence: CASSLYNEQFF.

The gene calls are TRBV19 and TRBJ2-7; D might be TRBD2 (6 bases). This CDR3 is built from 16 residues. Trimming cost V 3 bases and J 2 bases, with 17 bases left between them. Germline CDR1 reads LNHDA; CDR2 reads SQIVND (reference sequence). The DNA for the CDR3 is TGTGCCAGTAGTATCATGGCGTCGGGAGTAGCCTACGAGCAGTACTTC. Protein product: CASSIMASGVAYEQYF.

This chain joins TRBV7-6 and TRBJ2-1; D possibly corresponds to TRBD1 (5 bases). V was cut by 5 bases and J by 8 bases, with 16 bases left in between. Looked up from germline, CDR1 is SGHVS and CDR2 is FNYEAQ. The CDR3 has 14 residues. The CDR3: CASSRAGIGYEQFF. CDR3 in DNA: TGTGCCAGCAGCCGTGCAGGGATAGGATATGAGCAGTTCTTC.

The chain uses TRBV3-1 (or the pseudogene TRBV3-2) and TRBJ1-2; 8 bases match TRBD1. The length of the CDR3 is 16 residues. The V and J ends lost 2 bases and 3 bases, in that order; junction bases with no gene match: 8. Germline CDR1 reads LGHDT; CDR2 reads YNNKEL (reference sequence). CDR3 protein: CASSQRWQGADYGYTF. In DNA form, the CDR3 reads TGTGCCAGCAGCCAAAGGTGGCAGGGGGCGGACTATGGCTACACCTTC.

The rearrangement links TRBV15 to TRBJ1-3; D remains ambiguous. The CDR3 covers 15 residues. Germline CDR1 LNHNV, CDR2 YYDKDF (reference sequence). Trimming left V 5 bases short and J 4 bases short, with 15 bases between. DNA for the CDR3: TGTGCCACCAGCCCCCCCAGAATCACGGGAAACACCATATATTTT. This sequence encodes CATSPPRITGNTIYF.

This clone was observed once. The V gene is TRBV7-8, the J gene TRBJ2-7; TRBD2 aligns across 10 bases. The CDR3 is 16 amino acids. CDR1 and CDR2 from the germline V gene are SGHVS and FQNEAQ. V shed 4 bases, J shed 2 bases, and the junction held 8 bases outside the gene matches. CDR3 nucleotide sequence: TGTGCCAGCAGCTCAAGGGGGACTAGCGACACCTACGAGCAGTACTTC. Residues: CASSSRGTSDTYEQYF.

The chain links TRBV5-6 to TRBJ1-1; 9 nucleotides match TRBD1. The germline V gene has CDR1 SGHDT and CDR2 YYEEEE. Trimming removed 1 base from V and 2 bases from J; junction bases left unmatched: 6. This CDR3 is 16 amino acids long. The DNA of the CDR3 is TGTGCCAGCAGCTTGACGGGACAGGGCGTAAACACTGAAGCTTTCTTT. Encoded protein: CASSLTGQGVNTEAFF.

CDR3 nucleotide sequence: TGTGCCAGCTCACCACTGGGGCAGGGTAATGAGCAGTTCTTC. This codes for CASSPLGQGNEQFF. This sequence joins TRBV18 and TRBJ2-1, with D possibly being TRBD1 (5 bases). CDR1 and CDR2 from the germline V gene are KGHSH and LQKENI. The V end was cut by 1 base, the J end by 7 bases, with 11 bases between. This CDR3 is 14 amino acids long.